The 18 T cell receptor beta chains listed next were all sequenced from one sample in a study of beta chain features in type 1 diabetes. Study results and limitations: The study found moderately but significantly shorter TCRB CDR3s in all four CD4+ subsets of Type 1 diabetes patients.

Of the isolated RNA, all was reverse transcribed, and so the sequenced material was expressed TCRB transcripts. The method was immunoSEQ multiplex PCR; TCRdb's version includes in-frame clones alone and lacks a portion of them. Among under 25,000 clones listed, about three fifths were seen once. For these receptors, no antigen is known. Sequencing was carried out using stem cell memory CD4+ T cells from blood. The receptors stem from a man between 18 and 35 years old with type 1 diabetes.

The chain couples TRBV18 to TRBJ2-7, with 8 positions matching TRBD1. Germline V lookup: CDR1 KGHSH, CDR2 LQKENI. This CDR3 has 13 residues. The junction had 5 bases not matched to a gene; V was cut back by 5 bases and J by 5 bases. CDR3 nucleotides: TGTGCCAGCTCATGGGACAGGAATAACGAGCAGTACTTC. Protein product: CASSWDRNNEQYF.

The CDR3 region is CASSFRGKETQYF. As DNA, the CDR3 is TGTGCCAGCAGCTTCAGGGGTAAAGAGACCCAGTACTTC. The V gene is TRBV11-2, the J gene TRBJ2-5; D is possibly TRBD1 (6 bases). CDR3 length equals 13 residues. V was clipped by 3 bases and J by 3 bases, with 8 bases between them. Germline V gives CDR1 SGHAT, CDR2 FQNNGV.

This clone was found a few times. In DNA form, the CDR3 reads TGTGCCATCAGTGAGTCCCAAGATACGCAGTATTTT. It encodes CAISESQDTQYF. The chain uses TRBV10-3 and TRBJ2-3; D call uncertain. The CDR3 has 12 amino acids. V was shortened by 0 bases and J by 5 bases, with 3 bases between the two germline ends. In germline, CDR1 is ENHRY, CDR2 SYGVKD.

The chain links TRBV7-2 to TRBJ2-6, with TRBD1 matching over 9 bases. The CDR3 covers 19 residues. V lost 3 bases, J lost 0 bases, and 9 bases stayed unmatched. Per germline, CDR1 SGHTA and CDR2 FQGNSA. CDR3 sequence: CASSFPFGTGPSGANVLTF. The CDR3 region has the DNA TGTGCCAGCAGCTTCCCGTTTGGGACAGGGCCCTCTGGGGCCAACGTCCTGACTTTC.

This chain joins TRBV7-8 and TRBJ1-2, with D possibly TRBD1 on 6 matching bases. Germline-derived CDR1 and CDR2 are SGHVS and FQNEAQ. With 11 bases removed from V and 7 bases from J, the gap between germline ends came to 20 bases. The CDR3 sequence is 13 residues long. Here the CDR3 DNA reads TGTGCCGGGTGGGGGGGCAGAGAGGCTGGCTACACCTTC. It codes for CAGWGGREAGYTF.

The chain joins TRBV19 to TRBJ2-4; 12 bases align to TRBD1. Germline trimming cut 5 bases from V and 4 bases from J; bases unmatched to any gene: 9. Germline-derived CDR1 and CDR2 are LNHDA and SQIVND (reference sequence). The CDR3 has 17 residues. CDR3: CASSDPGTGGLKNIQYF. CDR3 nucleotides: TGTGCCAGTAGTGATCCCGGGACAGGGGGCTTAAAAAACATTCAGTACTTC. Full variable domain (rest looked up from reference TRBV19 and TRBJ2-4): DGGITQSPKYLFRKEGQNVTLSCEQNLNHDAMYWYRQDPGQGLRLIYYSQIVNDFQKGDIAEGYSVSREKKESFPLTVTSAQKNPTAFYLCASSDPGTGGLKNIQYFGAGTRLSVL.

In DNA, the CDR3 is TGCGCCAGCAGCCAGGCCAACCGGGACAGATCCAATGAGCAGTTCTTC. It translates to CASSQANRDRSNEQFF. V usage is TRBV4-1 and J usage is TRBJ2-1; 7 nucleotides match TRBD1. V trimming: 3 bases; J trimming: 6 bases; junction bases outside the gene matches: 11. The CDR3 loop spans 16 amino acids. CDR1 MGHRA and CDR2 YSYEKL come from the germline V gene.

This chain connects TRBV10-1 to TRBJ2-7; D unclear. The CDR3 is 16 amino acids. Germline-derived CDR1 and CDR2 are WNHNN and SYGVQD (reference sequence). Trimming stripped 3 bases from V and 1 base from J, with 16 bases between. CDR3 DNA sequence: TGCGCCAGCAGTGAAGCGCCCGCAGCCAATTCCTACGAGCAGTACTTC. Protein product: CASSEAPAANSYEQYF.

This clone came up a few times. The rearrangement uses TRBV21-1 and TRBJ2-7; the table assigns TRBD2, which was not confirmed against the DNA. TRBV21-1 represents a pseudogene. The CDR3 loop spans 16 amino acids. CDR3 residues: CASSKVGNETRDEQYF. The CDR3 DNA is TGTGCCAGCAGCAAAGTAGGCAATGAGACTAGGGACGAGCAGTACTTC.

V and J are TRBV2 and TRBJ1-6, with 8 bases lining up with TRBD1. The germline CDR1 and CDR2 sequences are SNHLY and FYNNEI. V shed 6 bases and J 7 bases; nucleotides not matched to a gene: 5. This CDR3 is built from 14 residues. The CDR3 DNA reads as TGTGCCAGCAGATTGACAGGGGAGAATTCACCCCTCCACTTT. Encoded protein: CASRLTGENSPLHF.

The V and J genes are TRBV2 and TRBJ2-1; D perhaps matches TRBD1 (5 bases). Trimming pared 7 bases from V and 11 bases from J, leaving 18 bases between. The CDR3 is 13 amino acids. Per germline, CDR1 SNHLY and CDR2 FYNNEI. In DNA form, the CDR3 reads TGTGCCAGCACTCGAGGCCGGACATCTCAGCAGTTCTTC. Protein sequence: CASTRGRTSQQFF.

The chain's CDR3 is CASSLNPTGQETQYF. Here the CDR3 DNA reads TGTGCCAGCAGCTTGAACCCAACAGGCCAAGAGACCCAGTACTTC. The chain is built from TRBV5-6 and TRBJ2-5, with D tentatively TRBD1 (5 bases). Per germline, CDR1 SGHDT and CDR2 YYEEEE. This CDR3 contains 15 residues. Trimming shortened V by 1 base and J by 1 base, and 11 bases separated the two germline ends.

V usage is TRBV5-1 and J usage is TRBJ2-3; D uncertain. The germline CDR1 and CDR2 sequences are SGHRS and YFSETQ. The germline V and J ends were trimmed by 5 bases and 3 bases, with 10 bases remaining between them. The CDR3 runs 13 residues. The CDR3 coding sequence is TGCGCCAGCAGAGTTGATAGTACAGATACGCAGTATTTT. Translation gives CASRVDSTDTQYF.

The chain employs TRBV27 and TRBJ2-7, with 8 bases matching TRBD2. The CDR3 consists of 17 residues. Germline V gives CDR1 MNHEY, CDR2 SMNVEV (reference sequence). V dropped 5 bases and J dropped 3; count of bases not matched to a gene: 15. The CDR3 DNA follows: TGTGCCAGCAGTCCAACCGAACCGGGACTAGACTACTACGAGCAGTACTTC. This codes for CASSPTEPGLDYYEQYF.

The chain uses TRBV18 and TRBJ2-3, with a possible D match to TRBD1 (6 bases). This CDR3 region has 16 residues. The V and J ends lost 3 bases and 5 bases respectively, with 18 bases between them. CDR1 and CDR2 from the germline V gene are KGHSH and LQKENI. In DNA, the CDR3 is TGTGCCAGCTCACCTTTGGCAGGGGCGCCCGGAGATACGCAGTATTTT. Its protein is CASSPLAGAPGDTQYF.

This clone was picked up a small number of times. The rearrangement uses TRBV5-4 and TRBJ2-5; 8 positions agree with TRBD1. The CDR3 sequence is 14 residues long. V lost 4 bases, J lost 4 bases, and 6 bases stayed unmatched. The germline gives CDR1 SGHNT, CDR2 YYREEE (reference sequence). The CDR3 DNA follows: TGTGCCAGCAGCCGAACAGGGGGACCAGAGACCCAGTACTTC. Encoded protein: CASSRTGGPETQYF.

The DNA for the CDR3 is TGTGCCAGCAGCTCAGGACTGAACTACGAGCAGTACTTC. Translating gives CASSSGLNYEQYF. This chain links TRBV11-1 with TRBJ2-7, with D possibly TRBD2 on 5 matching bases. The CDR3 spans 13 residues. Germline V gene data show CDR1 as SGHAT and CDR2 as FQDESV (reference sequence). Trimming removed 4 bases from V and 3 bases from J, with 10 bases in between. The full variable domain, its missing parts supplied by reference TRBV11-1 and TRBJ2-7, is EAEVAQSPRYKITEKSQAVAFWCDPISGHATLYWYRQILGQGPELLVQFQDESVVDDSQLPKDRFSAERLKGVDSTLKIQPAELGDSAMYLCASSSGLNYEQYFGPGTRLTVT.

This clone was seen once. The V and J genes are TRBV6-5 and TRBJ1-2; D unresolved. There are 13 residues in the CDR3. The V end lost 5 bases, the J end lost 3 bases, and 10 bases lay between the germline ends. The germline gives CDR1 MNHEY, CDR2 SVGAGI. The CDR3 sequence: CASSRNRDYGYTF. CDR3 bases: TGTGCCAGCAGTAGGAACAGAGACTATGGCTACACCTTC.